These T cell receptor beta chains were read from a single sample in a study of graft-versus-host responses after intestinal transplantation. Some clones are missing from TCRdb's copy, which holds only in-frame ones; the method was immunoSEQ multiplex PCR. The sample yields roughly 12,000 clones, over 60% seen once. Sample: PBMCs, taken around 500 days after intestinal transplant. The receptors originated from a human patient who received an intestinal transplant, so some T cells may come from the graft donor. Each CDR3 is given without its conserved first and last residue. Rows give clone size only sometimes, using once, few, many, or a class for an expanded clone.

12	once	TRBV6-1	TRBJ1-6	ASSESGVVSPLH
11	-	TRBV19	TRBJ2-3	ASSIGLADTQY
11	-	TRBV30	TRBJ2-7	AWSVLRAQGQY
13	-	TRBV6-5	TRBJ1-3	ASIRTGGSGNTIY
13	-	TRBV7-3	TRBJ2-1	ASSSRGDQVNEQF
13	-	TRBV6-4	TRBJ2-5	ASSETAGGLETQY
9	-	TRBV19	TRBJ1-2	ASTRNYGYT
12	-	TRBV10-3	TRBJ2-5	AISEPGQLSTQY
14	-	TRBV11-1	TRBJ2-7	ASSLRAGGPRGEQY
11	-	TRBV6-1	TRBJ2-2	ASSEDNTGELF
11	-	TRBV5-6	TRBJ1-1	ASSRTVNTEAF
12	-	TRBV10-3	TRBJ1-5	AISPDSSNQPQH
11	few	TRBV2	TRBJ2-5	ASRGTRQETQY
10	-	TRBV30	TRBJ2-7	AWSVRGYEQY
16	-	TRBV5-1	TRBJ2-6	ASSQRRTGFSGANVLT
12	-	TRBV19	TRBJ1-4	ASSMWARREKLF
14	-	TRBV19	TRBJ2-2	ASSIWGGENTGELF
13	few	TRBV6-4	TRBJ2-6	ASSDSSSGANVLT
14	-	TRBV28	TRBJ2-5	ASSPTEQVPLGAQY
13	few	TRBV6-4	TRBJ2-1	ASSEALAGNNEQF
15	-	TRBV28	TRBJ2-5	ASSLFVAATSQETQY
10	-	TRBV29-1	TRBJ2-7	SVEQAPYEQY
11	-	TRBV5-1	TRBJ2-1	ASNRETYNEQF
15	-	TRBV28	TRBJ1-2	ARRGAVRGTLNYGYT
9	medium-sized	TRBV6-6	TRBJ1-5	ASSSEQPQH
14	-	TRBV6-1	TRBJ1-4	ASSEVPWDLGGKLF
10	-	TRBV28	TRBJ2-7	ASSGLRYEQY
12	-	TRBV19	TRBJ1-5	ASSTRTGNQPQH
17	-	TRBV21-1	TRBJ2-2	ASSKGSPARGSFLGELF
13	-	TRBV6-5	TRBJ1-5	ASSYKDRGNQPQH
10	-	TRBV19	TRBJ2-1	ASSISDNEQF
13	-	TRBV19	TRBJ2-1	ASSIGDRGFFEQF
13	-	TRBV10-3	TRBJ1-2	AISHPGQGIRGYT
14	-	TRBV10-1	TRBJ2-6	ASRGTPSSGANVLT
12	-	TRBV19	TRBJ1-1	ASGVTGRGTEAF